The TCR beta chain described here comes from a study of T cells expressing NK-cell markers. About the research overall: There were seven HCMV-seropositive donors and one seronegative donor among the eight sequenced.

UMI-tagged 5'RACE template switching yielded the TCR beta cDNA. TCRdb reprocessed the 5' RACE reads and keeps a single row for each CDR3 protein, giving no DNA. The sample table includes a few hundred thousand distinct CDR3 sequences. To note about this clonotype: The antigen is unknown.

Study findings and constraints: These clonotypes additionally ranked first within the CD3+CD56-NKG2C+ fraction of a few donors.

The TCR was taken from a young man in good health. The material sequenced was blood T cells: a sorted CD56 or NKG2C T cell subset, CD4+ or CD8+ T cells, or bulk PBMC T cells (not recorded which).

The CDR3 region is CASSLPGTSGSTGELFF. V and J are TRBV7-8 and TRBJ2-2; TCRdb designates TRBD2, a call that cannot be tested without DNA. CDR1 is SGHVS and CDR2 is FQNEAQ in the germline V gene. CDR3 size: 17 residues.